The clone carrying this T cell receptor beta chain appeared a few times. The sample belongs to a study of blood T cells in healthy people across ages. The CDR3 sequence is 13 residues long. The V end was cut by 2 bases, the J end by 6 bases, with 13 bases between. Germline values: CDR1 DFQATT, CDR2 SNEGSKA (reference sequence). It was with a sample-barcoded 5' primer and a J-beta primer mix that a second PCR of about 6 to 12 cycles was run. MiXCR was run by TCRdb on the 5' RACE reads, yielding one entry per CDR3 protein. This sample has 800,000 to 950,000 distinct CDR3 sequences, with approximately 32% found just once. This sample also belongs to another study, concerning T cells of mothers and their children.

This TCR was recovered from a woman aged 40-49 years in good health. The source material was blood. The rearrangement uses TRBV20-1 and TRBJ1-1; no firm D call. This chain's CDR3 is CSARLIGVAEAFF. The CDR3 region has the DNA TGCAGTGCTAGACTCATTGGGGTCGCTGAAGCTTTCTTT.